One sample yielded the 11 T cell receptor beta chains listed below, sequenced in a study of T cell responses to AZD1222 COVID-19 vaccine. Generated by immunoSEQ multiplex PCR, the TCRdb table keeps only in-frame clones and is missing some. Among more than 70,000 clones, under 95% were seen once, and the ten largest hold around 4%. Sample: peripheral blood, taken on day 0 of AZD1222 vaccination. These receptors came from an adult in good health.

The chain links TRBV25-1 to TRBJ1-3; D remains ambiguous. This CDR3 region has 15 residues. The germline CDR1 and CDR2 sequences are MGHDK and SYGVNS. Trimming removed 6 bases from V and 2 bases from J, with 14 bases in between. As DNA, the CDR3 is TGTGCCAGCAGGGGCGGGGATTATGCTGGAAACACCATATATTTT. Its translation is CASRGGDYAGNTIYF.

This clone was counted between two and nine times. CDR3: CASSQDGLRSDGNEQFF. As DNA, the CDR3 is TGTGCCAGCAGCCAAGATGGCTTACGGTCGGATGGCAATGAGCAGTTCTTC. J is TRBJ2-1 and V is TRBV4-2, with unresolved D. Trimming left V 0 bases short and J 6 bases short, with 18 bases between. The germline V gene encodes CDR1 LGHNA and CDR2 YNFKEQ. The CDR3 is 17 residues long.

The chain employs TRBV6-5 and TRBJ1-1, with D possibly TRBD1 on 6 matching bases. Trimming cost V 6 bases and J 8 bases, with 19 bases left between them. Germline V gene data show CDR1 as MNHEY and CDR2 as SVGAGI. The CDR3 sequence is 14 residues long. CDR3 coding DNA: TGTGCCAGCAGGATGAAACTATCGGACAGCGAAGCTTTCTTT. Residues: CASRMKLSDSEAFF.

V is TRBV5-1 and J is TRBJ1-2; D uncertain. V gave up 1 base and J gave up 4 bases, with 11 bases separating them. This CDR3 comprises 14 residues. The germline V gene encodes CDR1 SGHRS and CDR2 YFSETQ. For the CDR3, the DNA is TGCGCCAGCAGCTTGACCGCAGGCCCCTATGGCTACACCTTC. The encoded protein is CASSLTAGPYGYTF.

This chain connects TRBV5-4 to TRBJ1-1; D not certain. The CDR3 consists of 14 residues. V shed 1 base and J shed 0 bases, with 7 bases lying between them. Germline loops: CDR1 SGHNT, CDR2 YYREEE (reference sequence). In DNA, the CDR3 is TGTGCCAGCAGCTTGTCCCAGGTGAACACTGAAGCTTTCTTT. Its translation is CASSLSQVNTEAFF. The full variable domain, completed using reference TRBV5-4 and TRBJ1-1, is ETGVTQSPTHLIKTRGQQVTLRCSSQSGHNTVSWYQQALGQGPQFIFQYYREEENGRGNFPPRFSGLQFPNYSSELNVNALELDDSALYLCASSLSQVNTEAFFGQGTRLTVV.

The chain has TRBV12-3 or TRBV12-4 and TRBJ1-6; D possibly corresponds to TRBD1 (5 bases). V was clipped by 7 bases and J by 8 bases, with 12 bases between them. CDR3 length: 13 residues. This CDR3 is CASTKTEYSPLHF. CDR3 nucleotide sequence: TGTGCCAGCACAAAGACAGAGTATTCACCCCTCCACTTT.

This clone showed up just a few times. The chain employs TRBV27 and TRBJ1-1; 9 bases are a match to TRBD1. Germline V gene lookup returns CDR1 MNHEY and CDR2 SMNVEV (reference sequence). Unmatched junction bases numbered 11, after V lost 5 bases and J lost 1 base. CDR3 length: 17 amino acids. CDR3: CASSQNGQGIWNTEAFF. The CDR3 region has the DNA TGTGCCAGCAGTCAAAATGGACAGGGGATATGGAACACTGAAGCTTTCTTT.

This clone has just a few counts. J is TRBJ1-1 and V is TRBV30, with 8 bases identical to TRBD1. Looked up from germline, CDR1 is GTSNPN and CDR2 is SVGIG (reference sequence). J was trimmed by 1 base and V by 0 bases; bases with no gene match: 10. The CDR3 is 17 residues long. As DNA, the CDR3 is TGTGCCTGGAGTGTACACAGGTTCGGGACAGGGAACACTGAAGCTTTCTTT. Encoded protein: CAWSVHRFGTGNTEAFF.

The rearrangement links TRBV18 to TRBJ1-5, with TRBD1 as a possible D gene (5 bases). Germline values: CDR1 KGHSH, CDR2 LQKENI. The length of the CDR3 is 13 residues. V gave up 8 bases and J gave up 1 base, with 9 bases separating them. The CDR3 DNA reads TGTGCCAGCCGGGGGGGGAGCAATCAGCCCCAGCATTTT. Translated: CASRGGSNQPQHF.

The chain carries TRBV18 and TRBJ1-1, with D perhaps matching TRBD1 (5 bases). This CDR3 has 15 residues. The V gene lost 3 bases and the J gene lost 2 bases, with 13 bases spanning the gap. Per the germline V gene, CDR1 is KGHSH and CDR2 is LQKENI. The CDR3 DNA reads TGTGCCAGCTCACCGCCGGGACGGCAAAACACTGAAGCTTTCTTT. The encoded protein is CASSPPGRQNTEAFF.

This clone was seen only once. This chain joins TRBV9 and TRBJ2-7; the match to TRBD1 covers 8 bases. The germline V gene encodes CDR1 SGDLS and CDR2 YYNGEE. The junction had 6 bases not matched to a gene; V was cut back by 0 bases and J by 4 bases. The CDR3 is 15 residues long. CDR3: CASSVDWTGIYEQYF. Here the CDR3 DNA reads TGTGCCAGCAGCGTAGACTGGACAGGGATTTACGAGCAGTACTTC.